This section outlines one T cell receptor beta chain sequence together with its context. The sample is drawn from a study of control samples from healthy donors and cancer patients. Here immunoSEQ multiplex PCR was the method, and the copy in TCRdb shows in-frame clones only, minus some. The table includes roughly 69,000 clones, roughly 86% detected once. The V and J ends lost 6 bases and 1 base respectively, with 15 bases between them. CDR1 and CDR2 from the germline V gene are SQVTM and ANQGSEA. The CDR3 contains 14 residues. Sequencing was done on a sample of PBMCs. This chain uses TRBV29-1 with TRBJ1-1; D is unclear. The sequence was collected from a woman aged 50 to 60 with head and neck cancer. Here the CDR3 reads CSVPALGSNTEAFF. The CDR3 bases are TGCAGCGTGCCCGCCCTAGGGTCGAACACTGAAGCTTTCTTT.